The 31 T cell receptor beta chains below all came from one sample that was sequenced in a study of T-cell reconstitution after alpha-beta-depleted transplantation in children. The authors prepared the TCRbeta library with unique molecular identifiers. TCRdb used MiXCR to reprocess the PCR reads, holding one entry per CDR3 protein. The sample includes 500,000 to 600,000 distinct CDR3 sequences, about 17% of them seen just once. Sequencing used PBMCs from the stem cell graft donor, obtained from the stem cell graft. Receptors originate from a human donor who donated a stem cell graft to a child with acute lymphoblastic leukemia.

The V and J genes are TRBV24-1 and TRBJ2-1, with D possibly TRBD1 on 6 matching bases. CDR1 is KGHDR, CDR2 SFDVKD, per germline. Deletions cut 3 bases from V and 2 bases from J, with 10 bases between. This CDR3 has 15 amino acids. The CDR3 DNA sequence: TGTGCCACCAGTGATAGACAGGTCCCCTACAATGAGCAGTTCTTC. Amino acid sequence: CATSDRQVPYNEQFF.

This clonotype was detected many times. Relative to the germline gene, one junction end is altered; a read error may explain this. CDR3: CASSGLAGGYNEQFF. The CDR3 nucleotides are TGTGCCAGCAGTGGGCTAGCGGGAGGCTACAATGAGCAGTTCTTC. This chain joins TRBV5-1 and TRBJ2-1, with 11 positions matching TRBD2. This CDR3 has 15 residues. Germline V lookup: CDR1 SGHRS, CDR2 YFSETQ.

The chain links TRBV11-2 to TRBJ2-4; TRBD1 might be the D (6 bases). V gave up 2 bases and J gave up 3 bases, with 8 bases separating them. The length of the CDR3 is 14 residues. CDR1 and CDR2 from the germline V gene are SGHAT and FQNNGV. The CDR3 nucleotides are TGTGCCAGCAGCTTAACCAGGGGCAAAAACATTCAGTACTTC. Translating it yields CASSLTRGKNIQYF.

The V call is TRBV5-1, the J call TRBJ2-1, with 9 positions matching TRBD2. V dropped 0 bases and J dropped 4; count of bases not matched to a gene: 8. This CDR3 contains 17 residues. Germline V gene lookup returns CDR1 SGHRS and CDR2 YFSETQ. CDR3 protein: CASSLGGWTSEYNEQFF. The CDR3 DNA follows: TGCGCCAGCAGCTTGGGAGGGTGGACTAGCGAGTACAATGAGCAGTTCTTC.

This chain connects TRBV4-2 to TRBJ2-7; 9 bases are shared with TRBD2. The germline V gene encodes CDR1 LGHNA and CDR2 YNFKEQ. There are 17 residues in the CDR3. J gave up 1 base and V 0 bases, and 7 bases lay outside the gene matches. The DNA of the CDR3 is TGTGCCAGCAGCCAAGACCTAGCGGGGTCGGGTTCCTACGAGCAGTACTTC. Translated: CASSQDLAGSGSYEQYF.

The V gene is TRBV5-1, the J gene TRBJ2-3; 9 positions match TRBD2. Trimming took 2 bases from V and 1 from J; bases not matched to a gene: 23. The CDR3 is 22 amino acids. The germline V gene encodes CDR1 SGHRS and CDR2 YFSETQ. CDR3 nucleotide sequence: TGCGCCAGCAGCTTCTCAGGACTAGCGAATCTCCTATTACGGGATGGCACAGATACGCAGTATTTT. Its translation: CASSFSGLANLLLRDGTDTQYF. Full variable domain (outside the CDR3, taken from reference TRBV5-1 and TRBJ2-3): KAGVTQTPRYLIKTRGQQVTLSCSPISGHRSVSWYQQTPGQGLQFLFEYFSETQRNKGNFPGRFSGRQFSNSRSEMNVSTLELGDSALYLCASSFSGLANLLLRDGTDTQYFGPGTRLTVL.

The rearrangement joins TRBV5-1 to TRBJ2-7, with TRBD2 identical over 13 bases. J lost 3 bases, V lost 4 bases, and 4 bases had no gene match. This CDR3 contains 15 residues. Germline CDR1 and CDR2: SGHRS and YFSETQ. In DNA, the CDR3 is TGCGCCAGCAGCAAGGGACTAGCGGGGCACTACGAGCAGTACTTC. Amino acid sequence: CASSKGLAGHYEQYF.

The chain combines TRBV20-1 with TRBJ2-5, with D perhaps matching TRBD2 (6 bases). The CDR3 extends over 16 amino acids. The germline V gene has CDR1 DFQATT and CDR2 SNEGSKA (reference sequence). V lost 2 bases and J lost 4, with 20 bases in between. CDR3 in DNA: TGCAGTGCTAGACCCCTTGGCGGGATTCACCCAGAGACCCAGTACTTC. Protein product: CSARPLGGIHPETQYF.

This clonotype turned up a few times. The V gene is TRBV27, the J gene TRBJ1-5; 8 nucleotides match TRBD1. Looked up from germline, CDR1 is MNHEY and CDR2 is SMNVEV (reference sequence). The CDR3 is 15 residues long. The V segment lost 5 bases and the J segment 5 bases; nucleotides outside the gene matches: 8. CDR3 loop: CASSQLQDRDQPQHF. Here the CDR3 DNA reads TGTGCCAGCAGTCAGCTGCAGGACAGGGATCAGCCCCAGCATTTT.

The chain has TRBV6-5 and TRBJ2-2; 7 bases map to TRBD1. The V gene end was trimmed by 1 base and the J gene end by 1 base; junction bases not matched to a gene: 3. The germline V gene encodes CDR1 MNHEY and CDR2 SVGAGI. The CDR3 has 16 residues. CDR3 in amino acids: CASSYWSGGNTGELFF. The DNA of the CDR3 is TGTGCCAGCAGTTACTGGTCAGGGGGGAACACCGGGGAGCTGTTTTTT.

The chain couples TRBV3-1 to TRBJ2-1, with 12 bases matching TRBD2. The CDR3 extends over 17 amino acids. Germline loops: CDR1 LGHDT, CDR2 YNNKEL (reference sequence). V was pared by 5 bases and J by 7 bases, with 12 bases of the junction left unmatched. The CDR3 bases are TGTGCCAGCAGCACGCGACTAGCGGGAGCCACGGGGAATGAGCAGTTCTTC. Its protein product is CASSTRLAGATGNEQFF.

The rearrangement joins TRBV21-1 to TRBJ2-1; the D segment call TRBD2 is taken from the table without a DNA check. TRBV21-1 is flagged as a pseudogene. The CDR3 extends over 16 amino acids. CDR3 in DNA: TGTGCCAGCAGCGAGGGACTAGTCAGAGAATACAATGAGCAGTTCTTC. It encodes CASSEGLVREYNEQFF.

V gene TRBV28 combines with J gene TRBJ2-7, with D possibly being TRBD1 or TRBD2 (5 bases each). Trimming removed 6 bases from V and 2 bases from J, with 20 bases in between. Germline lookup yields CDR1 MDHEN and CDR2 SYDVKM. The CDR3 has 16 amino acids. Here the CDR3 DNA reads TGTGCCAGCAGCTTTTCCGTCGGGACGGAACCCTACGAGCAGTACTTC. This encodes CASSFSVGTEPYEQYF.

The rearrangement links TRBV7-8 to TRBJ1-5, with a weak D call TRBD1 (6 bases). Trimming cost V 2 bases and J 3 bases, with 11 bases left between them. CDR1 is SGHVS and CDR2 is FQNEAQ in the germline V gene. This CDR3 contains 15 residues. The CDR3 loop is CASSLPRDINQPQHF. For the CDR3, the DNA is TGTGCCAGCAGCTTACCTCGGGACATCAATCAGCCCCAGCATTTT.

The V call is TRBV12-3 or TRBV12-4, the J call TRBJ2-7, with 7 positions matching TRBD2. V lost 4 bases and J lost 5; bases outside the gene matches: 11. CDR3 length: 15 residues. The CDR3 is CASSSGTTSSNEQYF. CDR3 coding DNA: TGTGCCAGCAGTTCCGGGACTACCTCTTCCAACGAGCAGTACTTC.

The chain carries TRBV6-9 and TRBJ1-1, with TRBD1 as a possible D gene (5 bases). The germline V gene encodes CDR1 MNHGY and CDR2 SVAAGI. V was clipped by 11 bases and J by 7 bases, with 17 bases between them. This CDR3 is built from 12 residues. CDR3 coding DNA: TGTGCCCGGCCCTCGGGGCTTTATGAAGCTTTCTTT. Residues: CARPSGLYEAFF.

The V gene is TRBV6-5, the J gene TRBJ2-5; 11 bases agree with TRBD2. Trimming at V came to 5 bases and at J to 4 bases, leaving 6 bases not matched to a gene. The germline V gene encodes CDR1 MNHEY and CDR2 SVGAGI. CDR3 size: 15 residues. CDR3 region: CASSVLAGAVETQYF. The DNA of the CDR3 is TGTGCCAGCAGTGTACTAGCGGGAGCGGTAGAGACCCAGTACTTC.

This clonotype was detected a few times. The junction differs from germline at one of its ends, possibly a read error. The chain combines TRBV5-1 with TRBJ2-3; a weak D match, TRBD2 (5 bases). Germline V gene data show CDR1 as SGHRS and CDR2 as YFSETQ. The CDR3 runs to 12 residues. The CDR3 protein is CASSLYGLPQNF. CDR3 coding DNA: TGCGCCAGCAGCTTGTATGGACTCCCTCAGAATTTT.

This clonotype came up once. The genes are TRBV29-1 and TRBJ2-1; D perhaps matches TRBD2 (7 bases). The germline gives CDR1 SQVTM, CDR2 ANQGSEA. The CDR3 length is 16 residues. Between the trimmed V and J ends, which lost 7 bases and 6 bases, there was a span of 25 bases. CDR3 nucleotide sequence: TGCAGCGCCCGGGGGCCTAGCGGCCGAATCCTCAATGAGCAGTTCTTC. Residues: CSARGPSGRILNEQFF.

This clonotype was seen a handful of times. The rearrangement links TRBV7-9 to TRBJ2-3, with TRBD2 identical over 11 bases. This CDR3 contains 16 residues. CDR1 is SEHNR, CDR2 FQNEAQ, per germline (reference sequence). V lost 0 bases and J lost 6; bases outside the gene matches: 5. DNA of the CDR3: TGTGCCAGCAGCTTAGCACTAGCGGGAGAATCGGATACGCAGTATTTT. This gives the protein CASSLALAGESDTQYF.

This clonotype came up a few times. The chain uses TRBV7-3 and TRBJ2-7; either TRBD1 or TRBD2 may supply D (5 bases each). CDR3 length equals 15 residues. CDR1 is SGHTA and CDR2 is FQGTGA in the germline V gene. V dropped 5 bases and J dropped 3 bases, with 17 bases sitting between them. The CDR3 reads CASSTPLGRNYEQYF. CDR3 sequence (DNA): TGTGCCAGCAGCACCCCTCTGGGACGGAACTACGAGCAGTACTTC.

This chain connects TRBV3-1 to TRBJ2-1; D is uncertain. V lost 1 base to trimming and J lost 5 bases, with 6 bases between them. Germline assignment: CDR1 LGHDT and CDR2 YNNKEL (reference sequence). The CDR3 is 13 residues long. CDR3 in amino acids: CASSQGFDNEQFF. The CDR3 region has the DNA TGTGCCAGCAGCCAAGGGTTCGACAATGAGCAGTTCTTC.

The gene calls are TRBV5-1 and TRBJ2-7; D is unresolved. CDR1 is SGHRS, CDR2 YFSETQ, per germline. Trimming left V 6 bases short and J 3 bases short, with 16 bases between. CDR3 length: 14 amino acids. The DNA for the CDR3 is TGCGCCAGCATCTCGAAAGAGAGGTTCTACGAGCAGTACTTC. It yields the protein CASISKERFYEQYF.

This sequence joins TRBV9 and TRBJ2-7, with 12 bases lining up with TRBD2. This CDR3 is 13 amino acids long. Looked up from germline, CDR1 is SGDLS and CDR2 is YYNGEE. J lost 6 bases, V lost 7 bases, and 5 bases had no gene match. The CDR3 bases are TGTGCCAGCGGGGGGACTAGCGGGTCCGAGCAGTACTTC. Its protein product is CASGGTSGSEQYF.

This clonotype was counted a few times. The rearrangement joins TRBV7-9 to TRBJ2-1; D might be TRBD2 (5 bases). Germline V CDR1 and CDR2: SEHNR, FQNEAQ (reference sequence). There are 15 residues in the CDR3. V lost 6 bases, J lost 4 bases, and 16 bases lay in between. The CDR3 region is CASRGFGRTYNEQFF. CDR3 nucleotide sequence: TGTGCCAGCAGAGGGTTCGGCAGGACTTACAATGAGCAGTTCTTC.

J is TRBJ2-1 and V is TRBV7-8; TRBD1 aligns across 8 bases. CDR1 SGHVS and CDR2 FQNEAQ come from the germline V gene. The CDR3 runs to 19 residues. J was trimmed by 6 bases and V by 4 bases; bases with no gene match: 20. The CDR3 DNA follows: TGTGCCAGCAGCTCGGATCGTTTCTCGCGGGACAGGACGCTCAATGAGCAGTTCTTC. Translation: CASSSDRFSRDRTLNEQFF.

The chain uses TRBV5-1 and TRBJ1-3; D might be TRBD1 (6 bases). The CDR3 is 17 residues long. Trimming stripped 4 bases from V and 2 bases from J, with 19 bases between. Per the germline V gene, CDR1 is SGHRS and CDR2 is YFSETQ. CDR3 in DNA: TGCGCCAGCAGCCCCGGCGGGGGCAGCAGACCTGGAAACACCATATATTTT. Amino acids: CASSPGGGSRPGNTIYF.

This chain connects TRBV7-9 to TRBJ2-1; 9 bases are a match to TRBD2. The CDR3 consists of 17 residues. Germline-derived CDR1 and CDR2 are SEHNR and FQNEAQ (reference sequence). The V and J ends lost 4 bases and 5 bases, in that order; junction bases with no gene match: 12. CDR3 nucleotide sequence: TGTGCCAGCAGCTCAGTAGCTTGGGCTAGCGGGAACAATGAGCAGTTCTTC. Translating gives CASSSVAWASGNNEQFF.

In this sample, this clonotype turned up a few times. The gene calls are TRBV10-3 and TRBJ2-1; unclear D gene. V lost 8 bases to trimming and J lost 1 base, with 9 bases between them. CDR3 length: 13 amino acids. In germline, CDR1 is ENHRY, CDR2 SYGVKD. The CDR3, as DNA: TGTGCCATCGGAACCAATTCCTACAATGAGCAGTTCTTC. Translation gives CAIGTNSYNEQFF.

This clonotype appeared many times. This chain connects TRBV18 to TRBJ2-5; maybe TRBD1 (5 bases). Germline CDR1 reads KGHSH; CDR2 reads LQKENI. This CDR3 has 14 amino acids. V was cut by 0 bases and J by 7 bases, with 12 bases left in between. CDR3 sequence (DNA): TGTGCCAGCTCACCACCCTCCAGGGTTTTGACCCAGTACTTC. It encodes CASSPPSRVLTQYF.

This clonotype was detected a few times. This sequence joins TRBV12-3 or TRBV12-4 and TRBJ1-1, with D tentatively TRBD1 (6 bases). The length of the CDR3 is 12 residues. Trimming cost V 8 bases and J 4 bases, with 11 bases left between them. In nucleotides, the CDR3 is TGTGCCAGCTGGAGGGGGAGCACTGAAGCTTTCTTT. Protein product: CASWRGSTEAFF.